Following are 23 T cell receptor beta chains from one sample sequenced in a study of T cells in Graves' hyperthyroidism and ophthalmopathy. RNA transcripts served as the template for amplifying TCR beta CDR3 regions. The HTBI primer set served for first-round RT-PCR of the TCR CDR3. One entry per CDR3 protein results from TCRdb running MiXCR on the multiplex PCR reads. The table includes about 590,000 distinct CDR3 sequences, about 15% detected once. What was sequenced was blood. The receptors derive from a woman in her 30s with Graves' hyperthyroidism.

This clonotype was detected ten times or more. The chain couples TRBV18 to TRBJ1-2, with D uncertain. V lost 3 bases, J lost 5 bases, and 19 bases lay in between. Germline-derived CDR1 and CDR2 are KGHSH and LQKENI. The CDR3 is 16 residues long. Written as DNA, the CDR3 is TGTGCCAGCTCACCCGCAAGCAGCATGGCCGCTTATGGCTACACCTTC. This translates into CASSPASSMAAYGYTF.

In its sample, this clonotype was seen many times. The chain employs TRBV11-3 and TRBJ2-3; 7 nucleotides line up with TRBD1. J gave up 4 bases and V 5 bases, and 6 bases lay outside the gene matches. The CDR3 is made up of 14 amino acids. Germline values: CDR1 SGHNT, CDR2 YENEEA. The CDR3 here is CASSINRGADTQYF. DNA for the CDR3: TGTGCCAGCAGCATCAACAGGGGAGCAGATACGCAGTATTTT.

This clonotype has a count of ten or more. The J gene is TRBJ2-1, the V gene TRBV24-1, with a tentative D call TRBD2 (5 bases). The V gene lost 2 bases and the J gene lost 11 bases, with 18 bases spanning the gap. The CDR3 runs to 15 residues. Per germline, CDR1 KGHDR and CDR2 SFDVKD. The DNA for the CDR3 is TGTGCCACCAGTGATTCCAAGCCCTTGGGCGGGCAGCAGTTCTTC. The encoded protein is CATSDSKPLGGQQFF.

This chain uses TRBV20-1 with TRBJ1-4; 11 nucleotides align to TRBD1. The CDR3 totals 13 residues. CDR1 and CDR2 (germline): DFQATT, SNEGSKA (reference sequence). The V segment lost 4 bases and the J segment 7 bases; nucleotides outside the gene matches: 2. The CDR3: CSAKDRGLEKLFF. Written as DNA, the CDR3 is TGCAGTGCTAAGGACAGGGGGCTTGAAAAACTGTTTTTT.

Ten or more counts support this clonotype. V gene TRBV6-1 combines with J gene TRBJ2-7, with D unresolved. Trimming took 5 bases from V and 2 from J, leaving 10 bases between them. This CDR3 spans 13 amino acids. In germline, CDR1 is MNHNS, CDR2 SASEGT. DNA of the CDR3: TGTGCCAGCAGTCCCGACAAAACCTACGAGCAGTACTTC. The encoded protein is CASSPDKTYEQYF.

The chain carries TRBV6-6 and TRBJ1-4, with 7 bases lining up with TRBD1. The trim removed 2 bases at V and 5 bases at J, leaving 11 bases unmatched. There are 17 residues in the CDR3. In germline, CDR1 is MNHNY, CDR2 SVGAGI (reference sequence). The CDR3 coding sequence is TGTGCCAGCAGTTACCTTTCCGCGGGACAGTACAATGAAAAACTGTTTTTT. It encodes CASSYLSAGQYNEKLFF.

This clonotype appeared many times. The chain is built from TRBV5-1 and TRBJ2-1, with D uncertain. V lost 0 bases to trimming and J lost 5 bases, with 9 bases between them. CDR3 length: 14 residues. Germline lookup yields CDR1 SGHRS and CDR2 YFSETQ. The CDR3 loop is CASSLVGPNNEQFF. The CDR3 region has the DNA TGCGCCAGCAGCTTGGTAGGACCCAACAATGAGCAGTTCTTC.

The chain uses TRBV10-2 and TRBJ1-2; D remains ambiguous. The CDR3 loop spans 15 amino acids. Germline assignment: CDR1 WSHSY and CDR2 SAAADI. Trimming pared 1 base from V and 1 base from J, leaving 10 bases between. The CDR3 loop reads CASSELNAVNYGYTF. The CDR3 nucleotides are TGCGCCAGCAGTGAGTTGAACGCCGTTAACTATGGCTACACCTTC.

This sequence joins TRBV7-9 and TRBJ2-7; D ambiguous. Deletions cut 6 bases from V and 2 bases from J, with 14 bases between. This CDR3 has 14 residues. Germline V CDR1 and CDR2: SEHNR, FQNEAQ (reference sequence). CDR3 amino acids: CASSKASQPYEQYF. CDR3 DNA sequence: TGTGCCAGCAGTAAAGCGAGTCAACCCTACGAGCAGTACTTC.

J is TRBJ2-1 and V is TRBV7-8; TRBD2 matches 11 bases. V trimming: 4 bases; J trimming: 7 bases; junction bases outside the gene matches: 6. Germline CDR1 reads SGHVS; CDR2 reads FQNEAQ. The CDR3 runs 15 residues. The CDR3 loop is CASSYGPSGRNEQFF. The CDR3 DNA sequence: TGTGCCAGCAGCTACGGGCCTAGCGGGAGGAATGAGCAGTTCTTC.

This clonotype was seen repeatedly, ten times or more. This chain uses TRBV29-1 with TRBJ2-7; 8 bases line up with TRBD1. The CDR3 is 13 residues long. The junction had 9 bases not matched to a gene; V was cut back by 5 bases and J by 6 bases. In germline, CDR1 is SQVTM, CDR2 ANQGSEA. The CDR3 DNA sequence: TGCAGCGTTACGACAGGGGCGGGGCGCGAGCAGTACTTC. Amino acid sequence: CSVTTGAGREQYF.

This clonotype was counted many times. The chain links TRBV24-1 to TRBJ2-3; 7 bases line up with TRBD2. J gave up 1 base and V 5 bases, and 2 bases lay outside the gene matches. The CDR3 spans 14 residues. Germline assignment: CDR1 KGHDR and CDR2 SFDVKD. CDR3 coding DNA: TGTGCCACCAGTGGGAGCGGGGGCACAGATACGCAGTATTTT. It codes for CATSGSGGTDTQYF.

This clonotype was detected ten times or more. Here the CDR3 reads CASSLYLENTEAFF. The CDR3 DNA reads TGTGCCAGCAGCTTATATTTGGAGAACACTGAAGCTTTCTTT. This chain links TRBV11-2 with TRBJ1-1; D uncertain. The V end was cut by 2 bases, the J end by 1 base, with 8 bases between. Germline V CDR1 and CDR2: SGHAT, FQNNGV. CDR3 length: 14 amino acids. Together with reference TRBV11-2 and TRBJ1-1, the CDR3 gives the full variable domain: EAGVAQSPRYKIIEKRQSVAFWCNPISGHATLYWYQQILGQGPKLLIQFQNNGVVDDSQLPKDRFSAERLKGVDSTLKIQPAKLEDSAVYLCASSLYLENTEAFFGQGTRLTVV.

A few counts support this clonotype. The V and J genes are TRBV28 and TRBJ1-2; no clear D gene. The germline V and J ends were trimmed by 3 bases and 0 bases, with 11 bases remaining between them. This CDR3 is 15 amino acids long. Germline V gives CDR1 MDHEN, CDR2 SYDVKM. The DNA for the CDR3 is TGTGCCAGCAGTTTTCTTCGGGCCCCTAACTATGGCTACACCTTC. Translating gives CASSFLRAPNYGYTF.

This clonotype has at least ten counts. The chain joins TRBV3-1 to TRBJ1-5; D is uncertain. CDR1 is LGHDT and CDR2 is YNNKEL in the germline V gene (reference sequence). The V gene lost 1 base and the J gene lost 5 bases, with 9 bases spanning the gap. This CDR3 has 14 amino acids. In nucleotides, the CDR3 is TGTGCCAGCAGCCAAGCCCCAGAGGATCAGCCCCAGCATTTT. This sequence encodes CASSQAPEDQPQHF.

With respect to this clonotype: A much larger clone is a single base away; this may be a read error. The V gene is TRBV5-1, the J gene TRBJ1-1, with TRBD1 matching over 7 bases. Trimming removed 0 bases from V and 5 bases from J; junction bases left unmatched: 7. Germline V gives CDR1 SGHRS, CDR2 YFSETQ. The length of the CDR3 is 15 residues. The CDR3 DNA reads as TGCGCCAGCAGCTTGGCCGACAGGGAGCAGACTGAAGCTTTCTTT. Protein: CASSLADREQTEAFF.

At least ten counts were recorded for this clonotype. The chain employs TRBV6-2 or TRBV6-3 and TRBJ2-1; D gene uncertain. Trimming shortened V by 8 bases and J by 3 bases, and 5 bases separated the two germline ends. Germline V gene sequence: CDR1 MNHEY, CDR2 SVGEGT. The CDR3 runs to 11 residues. Written as DNA, the CDR3 is TGTGCCAGCGCGGTCTACAATGAGCAGTTCTTC. The encoded protein is CASAVYNEQFF.

This clonotype showed up just a few times. The chain carries TRBV14 and TRBJ2-7, with D possibly TRBD1 on 7 matching bases. The V and J ends lost 5 bases and 3 bases respectively, with 17 bases between them. CDR1 is SGHDN and CDR2 is FVKESK in the germline V gene. This CDR3 region has 15 residues. The DNA for the CDR3 is TGTGCCAGCAGCTTCAGACAGGGAGGACTCTACGAGCAGTACTTC. Residues: CASSFRQGGLYEQYF.

This clonotype showed up many times. The V gene is TRBV20-1, the J gene TRBJ2-3, with a weak D call TRBD2 (6 bases). The CDR3 has 15 residues. With 1 base removed from V and 3 bases from J, the gap between germline ends came to 14 bases. Germline V gene data show CDR1 as DFQATT and CDR2 as SNEGSKA (reference sequence). CDR3 sequence: CSARGEKGRTDTQYF. For the CDR3, the DNA is TGCAGTGCTAGAGGGGAAAAGGGGAGGACAGATACGCAGTATTTT.

This clonotype was detected only a few times. This chain connects TRBV29-1 to TRBJ1-2; D remains unclear. The germline CDR1 and CDR2 sequences are SQVTM and ANQGSEA. The CDR3 runs to 12 residues. The V gene lost 1 base and the J gene lost 3 bases, with 6 bases spanning the gap. DNA for the CDR3: TGCAGCGTTGAAGTGGGAGACTATGGCTACACCTTC. As protein: CSVEVGDYGYTF.

V is TRBV11-2 and J is TRBJ1-6; D remains ambiguous. V was clipped by 2 bases and J by 7 bases, with 12 bases between them. CDR3 length: 15 residues. Germline CDR1 reads SGHAT; CDR2 reads FQNNGV. CDR3 coding DNA: TGTGCCAGCAGCTTAATTCGGGAAGCGAATTCACCCCTCCACTTT. Protein sequence: CASSLIREANSPLHF.

Ten or more counts support this clonotype. The CDR3 is CASSFGRPMNTEAFF. The CDR3 DNA sequence: TGTGCCAGCAGCTTTGGAAGGCCGATGAACACTGAAGCTTTCTTT. The chain combines TRBV5-6 with TRBJ1-1; D uncertain. V lost 2 bases and J lost 0, with 11 bases in between. CDR3 size: 15 residues. Germline V CDR1 and CDR2: SGHDT, YYEEEE.

The rearrangement links TRBV7-2 to TRBJ2-5; D might be TRBD2 (5 bases). Germline-derived CDR1 and CDR2 are SGHTA and FQGNSA. Between the trimmed V and J ends, which lost 6 bases and 1 base, there was a span of 15 bases. The CDR3 extends over 15 amino acids. For the CDR3, the DNA is TGTGCCAGCAGGGCGGATAGCGCGGCCCAAGAGACCCAGTACTTC. Its protein product is CASRADSAAQETQYF.